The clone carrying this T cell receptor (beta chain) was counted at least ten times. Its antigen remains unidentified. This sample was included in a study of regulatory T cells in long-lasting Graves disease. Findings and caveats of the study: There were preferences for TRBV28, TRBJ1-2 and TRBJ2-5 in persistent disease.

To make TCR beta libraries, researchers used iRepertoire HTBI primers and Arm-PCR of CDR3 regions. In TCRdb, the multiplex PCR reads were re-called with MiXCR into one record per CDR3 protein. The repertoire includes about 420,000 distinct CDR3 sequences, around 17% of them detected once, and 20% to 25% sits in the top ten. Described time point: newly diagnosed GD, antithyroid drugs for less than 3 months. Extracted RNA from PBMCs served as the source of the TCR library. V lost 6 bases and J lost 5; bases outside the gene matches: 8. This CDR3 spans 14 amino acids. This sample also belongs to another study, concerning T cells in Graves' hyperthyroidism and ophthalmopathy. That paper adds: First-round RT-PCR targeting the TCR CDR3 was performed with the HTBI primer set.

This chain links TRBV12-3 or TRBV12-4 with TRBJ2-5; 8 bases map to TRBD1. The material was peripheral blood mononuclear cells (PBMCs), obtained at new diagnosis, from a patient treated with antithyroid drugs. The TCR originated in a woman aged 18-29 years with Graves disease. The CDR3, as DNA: TGTGCCAGCAGCCTTGACAGGGGCCAGGAGACCCAGTACTTC. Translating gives CASSLDRGQETQYF.